This passage covers 32 T cell receptor beta chains from one sample sequenced in a study of T cell responses to AZD1222 COVID-19 vaccine. Profiled with immunoSEQ multiplex PCR; TCRdb holds only in-frame clones, not every one. The sample yields about 140,000 clones, of which the top ten take up 2.2%. The sequenced sample consisted of peripheral blood. These receptors were obtained from an adult in good health.

V and J are TRBV2 and TRBJ1-2; D remains ambiguous. The CDR3 is 12 residues long. Germline CDR1 SNHLY, CDR2 FYNNEI. V shed 0 bases and J shed 7 bases, with 6 bases lying between them. CDR3 coding DNA: TGTGCCAGCAGTGAAGCAGCTACTGGCTACACCTTC. It is translated as CASSEAATGYTF.

The chain has TRBV9 and TRBJ2-5; possible D gene TRBD2, 6 bases. V gave up 2 bases and J gave up 5 bases, with 16 bases separating them. Per the germline V gene, CDR1 is SGDLS and CDR2 is YYNGEE. There are 15 residues in the CDR3. For the CDR3, the DNA is TGTGCCAGCAGCGTCCCTTCCGGGGGTGGGGAGACCCAGTACTTC. As protein: CASSVPSGGGETQYF. The complete variable domain, with remaining parts taken from reference TRBV9 and TRBJ2-5, reads DSGVTQTPKHLITATGQRVTLRCSPRSGDLSVYWYQQSLDQGLQFLIQYYNGEERAKGNILERFSAQQFPDLHSELNLSSLELGDSALYFCASSVPSGGGETQYFGPGTRLLVL.

The CDR3 loop is CASSLVGTSQGNTIYF. CDR3 nucleotides: TGCGCCAGCAGCTTGGTCGGGACGTCTCAAGGAAACACCATATATTTT. This chain connects TRBV5-1 to TRBJ1-3; tentatively, D is TRBD1 (5 bases). The CDR3 is made up of 16 amino acids. CDR1 and CDR2 (germline): SGHRS, YFSETQ. Between the trimmed V and J ends, which lost 0 bases and 4 bases, there was a span of 14 bases.

V usage is TRBV7-3 and J usage is TRBJ2-2, with TRBD1 identical over 9 bases. V shed 4 bases and J 0 bases; nucleotides not matched to a gene: 12. This CDR3 comprises 19 residues. Germline assignment: CDR1 SGHTA and CDR2 FQGTGA. CDR3 residues: CASSSSPGGQGANTGELFF. The CDR3 DNA reads as TGTGCCAGCAGCTCCTCCCCGGGGGGACAGGGAGCGAACACCGGGGAGCTGTTTTTT.

V is TRBV18 and J is TRBJ1-1, with a possible D match to TRBD1 (6 bases). The CDR3 loop spans 15 amino acids. Trimming stripped 3 bases from V and 0 bases from J, with 11 bases between. Per the germline V gene, CDR1 is KGHSH and CDR2 is LQKENI. CDR3 loop: CASSPGHPMNTEAFF. In DNA, the CDR3 is TGTGCCAGCTCACCGGGACACCCAATGAACACTGAAGCTTTCTTT.

V usage is TRBV2 and J usage is TRBJ1-5; perhaps TRBD1 as D (6 bases). The CDR3 has 15 amino acids. CDR1 is SNHLY, CDR2 FYNNEI, per germline. V was trimmed by 5 bases and J by 3 bases, leaving 14 bases between them. Here the CDR3 DNA reads TGTGCCAGCAGTCCCGGACAGCTAATCAATCAGCCCCAGCATTTT. It codes for CASSPGQLINQPQHF. The variable domain in full, with the rest retrieved from reference TRBV2 and TRBJ1-5, is EPEVTQTPSHQVTQMGQEVILRCVPISNHLYFYWYRQILGQKVEFLVSFYNNEISEKSEIFDDQFSVERPDGSNFTLKIRSTKLEDSAMYFCASSPGQLINQPQHFGDGTRLSIL.

The CDR3 protein is CASTYEGYEQFF. In DNA, the CDR3 is TGTGCCAGCACGTACGAGGGCTATGAGCAGTTCTTC. The V and J genes are TRBV6-5 and TRBJ2-1; tentative D call: TRBD2 (5 bases). The CDR3 is 12 amino acids. Trimming stripped 7 bases from V and 8 bases from J, with 12 bases between. The germline CDR1 and CDR2 sequences are MNHEY and SVGAGI.

V usage is TRBV6-7 and J usage is TRBJ1-5, with D unclear. TRBV6-7 is treated as an ORF (open reading frame) with a function not yet certain. The germline V and J ends were trimmed by 8 bases and 2 bases, with 7 bases remaining between them. The CDR3 runs 12 residues. This CDR3 is CASFWRNQPQHF. CDR3 bases: TGTGCCAGCTTCTGGCGCAATCAGCCCCAGCATTTT.

This chain links TRBV5-4 with TRBJ1-2, with D possibly matching TRBD1 (5 bases). Trimming took 4 bases from V and 5 from J, leaving 9 bases between them. CDR1 and CDR2 from the germline V gene are SGHNT and YYREEE (reference sequence). The CDR3 loop spans 12 amino acids. This CDR3 is CASSGEGYGYTF. The CDR3 DNA sequence: TGTGCCAGCAGCGGGGAGGGGTATGGCTACACCTTC.

The J gene is TRBJ1-3, the V gene TRBV4-1; D might be TRBD1 (6 bases). CDR1 and CDR2 (germline): MGHRA, YSYEKL. The CDR3 is made up of 14 amino acids. Trimming took 8 bases from V and 4 from J, leaving 15 bases between them. The CDR3 DNA follows: TGCGCCAGCTCCCCAGGGGTCATCGGAAACACCATATATTTT. Residues: CASSPGVIGNTIYF.

The CDR3 coding sequence is TGTGCCAGCAGTGTTGGCGCAACTAATGAAAAACTGTTTTTT. Its translation is CASSVGATNEKLFF. This chain links TRBV6-4 with TRBJ1-4; D not certain. The length of the CDR3 is 14 residues. Trimming removed 4 bases at V and 0 bases at J, with 6 bases between. Germline-derived CDR1 and CDR2 are MRHNA and SNTAGT.

This chain uses TRBV6-2 or TRBV6-3 with TRBJ1-1, with D possibly TRBD1 on 6 matching bases. The CDR3 has 16 residues. The V gene's germline CDR1 is MNHEY and CDR2 SVGEGT. Between the trimmed V and J ends, which lost 0 bases and 3 bases, there was a span of 14 bases. CDR3: CASSYSEGETDTEAFF. DNA of the CDR3: TGTGCCAGCAGTTACTCCGAGGGGGAGACCGACACTGAAGCTTTCTTT.

J is TRBJ1-6 and V is TRBV2; D is undetermined. Trimming cost V 2 bases and J 5 bases, with 10 bases left between them. Germline V gene lookup returns CDR1 SNHLY and CDR2 FYNNEI. The CDR3 totals 15 residues. Here the CDR3 DNA reads TGTGCCAGCAGTGAAAAAGGGTTCGATAATTCACCCCTCCACTTT. This translates into CASSEKGFDNSPLHF.

This chain joins TRBV6-2 or TRBV6-3 and TRBJ1-1, with D possibly being TRBD1 (6 bases). CDR3 size: 14 residues. The germline gives CDR1 MNHEY, CDR2 SVGEGT. The V gene lost 3 bases and the J gene lost 5 bases, with 13 bases spanning the gap. This chain's CDR3 is CASSYKGGSTEAFF. The CDR3 DNA sequence: TGTGCCAGCAGTTATAAGGGGGGTTCGACTGAAGCTTTCTTT.

The V and J genes are TRBV27 and TRBJ1-2; D may be TRBD1 (6 bases). Germline lookup yields CDR1 MNHEY and CDR2 SMNVEV (reference sequence). V gave up 3 bases and J gave up 4 bases, with 9 bases separating them. The length of the CDR3 is 13 residues. In DNA, the CDR3 is TGTGCCAGCAGTTTCTCAGGGGTCTATGGCTACACCTTC. It is translated as CASSFSGVYGYTF.

The chain carries TRBV10-1 and TRBJ1-2; possible D gene TRBD1, 5 bases. The ends were cut back, 10 bases at V and 2 bases at J, with 20 bases in the middle. The CDR3 loop spans 15 amino acids. From germline, CDR1 is WNHNN and CDR2 SYGVQD (reference sequence). CDR3 sequence (DNA): TGCGCCACCGTCAACCCCCAAGCAGGGAACTATGGCTACACCTTC. The encoded protein is CATVNPQAGNYGYTF.

The V gene is TRBV5-5, the J gene TRBJ1-2; D not resolved. CDR1 SGHKS and CDR2 YYEKEE come from the germline V gene (reference sequence). The CDR3 has 16 amino acids. The V end was cut by 1 base, the J end by 0 bases, with 13 bases between. CDR3 protein: CASSLSGATTNYGYTF. In DNA form, the CDR3 reads TGTGCCAGCAGCTTGAGCGGAGCCACTACTAACTATGGCTACACCTTC.

The genes are TRBV25-1 and TRBJ1-2; the D gene is possibly TRBD1 (6 bases). This CDR3 contains 13 residues. The germline gives CDR1 MGHDK, CDR2 SYGVNS. V was pared by 7 bases and J by 4 bases, with 13 bases between. CDR3 nucleotide sequence: TGTGCCAGCATGGACAGATCCCTCTATGGCTACACCTTC. It is translated as CASMDRSLYGYTF.

This rearrangement joins TRBV28 to TRBJ1-4; TRBD1 is a possible D gene (6 bases). Trimming took off 6 bases at V and 5 bases at J, with 16 bases between the two ends. Per the germline V gene, CDR1 is MDHEN and CDR2 is SYDVKM. This CDR3 is built from 15 residues. The CDR3 DNA reads as TGTGCCAGCAGCCAAACGGGACACCTAAATGAAAAACTGTTTTTT. Amino acid sequence: CASSQTGHLNEKLFF.

V gene TRBV6-2 or TRBV6-3 combines with J gene TRBJ1-5; D gene uncertain. V lost 3 bases, J lost 6 bases, and 12 bases lay in between. In germline, CDR1 is MNHEY, CDR2 SVGEGT. CDR3 length: 14 residues. CDR3 bases: TGTGCCAGCAGTTATGGAGCAGGTAGTCAGCCCCAGCATTTT. Its translation is CASSYGAGSQPQHF.

The rearrangement links TRBV2 to TRBJ2-7, with 7 bases lining up with TRBD1. V shed 6 bases, J shed 1 base, and the junction held 6 bases outside the gene matches. The CDR3 length is 14 residues. The germline V gene encodes CDR1 SNHLY and CDR2 FYNNEI. In DNA, the CDR3 is TGTGCCAGCAGCGGCCGGGACAGATCCTACGAGCAGTACTTC. This translates into CASSGRDRSYEQYF.

This chain connects TRBV29-1 to TRBJ1-2; the match to TRBD1 covers 7 bases. The junction had 2 bases not matched to a gene; V was cut back by 0 bases and J by 7 bases. The CDR3 is made up of 12 amino acids. Per germline, CDR1 SQVTM and CDR2 ANQGSEA. DNA of the CDR3: TGCAGCGTTGAAGAACCAGGGGGTGGCTACACCTTC. It yields the protein CSVEEPGGGYTF.

This chain links TRBV10-3 with TRBJ1-3, with TRBD1 matching over 8 bases. This CDR3 has 19 residues. Germline-derived CDR1 and CDR2 are ENHRY and SYGVKD. V lost 2 bases to trimming and J lost 2 bases; unmatched junction nucleotides: 14. CDR3 DNA: TGTGCCATCAGTGAGACGGGTTTGGGTGGACAGGGAACTGGAAACACCATATATTTT. It translates to CAISETGLGGQGTGNTIYF.

The chain combines TRBV10-3 with TRBJ2-3, with 9 bases aligning to TRBD2. CDR1 is ENHRY and CDR2 is SYGVKD in the germline V gene. V dropped 6 bases and J dropped 2; count of bases not matched to a gene: 6. The CDR3 runs to 15 residues. The CDR3 sequence: CAISPTSGFTDTQYF. CDR3 sequence (DNA): TGTGCCATCAGCCCGACTAGCGGCTTCACAGATACGCAGTATTTT.

The chain is built from TRBV12-5 and TRBJ2-5, with a possible D match to TRBD2 (6 bases). The CDR3 covers 14 residues. CDR1 and CDR2 from the germline V gene are LGHNT and FRNRAP. Trimming shortened V by 6 bases and J by 5 bases, and 16 bases separated the two germline ends. Written as DNA, the CDR3 is TGTGCTAGTGGCCAGGGAGGTGGTTATGAGACCCAGTACTTC. Protein: CASGQGGGYETQYF.

The chain uses TRBV6-5 and TRBJ1-1; D gene ambiguous. Germline V CDR1 and CDR2: MNHEY, SVGAGI. Deletions cut 6 bases from V and 1 base from J, with 6 bases between. The CDR3 spans 12 residues. Here the CDR3 DNA reads TGTGCCAGCAGGCTGGGGAACACTGAAGCTTTCTTT. Amino acids: CASRLGNTEAFF.

V gene TRBV6-5 combines with J gene TRBJ1-1; D might be TRBD1 (6 bases). Germline V gene sequence: CDR1 MNHEY, CDR2 SVGAGI. The CDR3 is 13 residues long. V was shortened by 4 bases and J by 7 bases, with 13 bases between the two germline ends. CDR3 sequence: CASSWGGPDEAFF. The CDR3 nucleotides read TGTGCCAGCAGTTGGGGGGGGCCGGATGAAGCTTTCTTT.

V gene TRBV28 combines with J gene TRBJ2-7; TRBD1 matches 11 bases. V lost 2 bases and J lost 3; bases outside the gene matches: 3. The CDR3 sequence is 15 residues long. CDR1 is MDHEN and CDR2 is SYDVKM in the germline V gene. The CDR3 loop is CASSLPGQGGYEQYF. The CDR3 DNA follows: TGTGCCAGCAGTTTACCGGGACAGGGGGGCTACGAGCAGTACTTC.

V and J are TRBV4-1 and TRBJ1-2, with 8 bases matching TRBD1. V lost 1 base, J lost 4 bases, and 8 bases stayed unmatched. From germline, CDR1 is MGHRA and CDR2 YSYEKL. The CDR3 has 16 residues. In DNA form, the CDR3 reads TGCGCCAGCAGCCAAGGCACAGGGGGAGGTGGCTATGGCTACACCTTC. Residues: CASSQGTGGGGYGYTF.

The chain joins TRBV7-6 to TRBJ2-7; D might be TRBD1 (6 bases). V was cut by 6 bases and J by 2 bases, with 14 bases left in between. CDR1 and CDR2 (germline): SGHVS, FNYEAQ. The CDR3 consists of 14 residues. CDR3 residues: CASSLTQGPYEQYF. The DNA of the CDR3 is TGTGCCAGCAGTTTAACCCAGGGGCCCTACGAGCAGTACTTC. Looking up the rest from reference TRBV7-6 and TRBJ2-7 gives the full variable domain: GAGVSQSPRYKVTKRGQDVALRCDPISGHVSLYWYRQALGQGPEFLTYFNYEAQQDKSGLPNDRFSAERPEGSISTLTIQRTEQRDSAMYRCASSLTQGPYEQYFGPGTRLTVT.

This chain joins TRBV30 and TRBJ1-4; D unresolved. CDR3 size: 14 residues. With 0 bases removed from V and 0 bases from J, the gap between germline ends came to 5 bases. CDR1 is GTSNPN, CDR2 SVGIG, per germline (reference sequence). CDR3 nucleotide sequence: TGTGCCTGGAGTGTTGGAACAACTAATGAAAAACTGTTTTTT. Its translation: CAWSVGTTNEKLFF.

The CDR3 nucleotides are TGTGCCAGCAGTGAGGGACAGGCACAGCCCCAGCATTTT. Its protein is CASSEGQAQPQHF. This chain connects TRBV6-4 to TRBJ1-5, with 8 bases lining up with TRBD1. Germline CDR1 and CDR2: MRHNA and SNTAGT. The CDR3 runs 13 residues. J lost 7 bases, V lost 3 bases, and 2 bases had no gene match.